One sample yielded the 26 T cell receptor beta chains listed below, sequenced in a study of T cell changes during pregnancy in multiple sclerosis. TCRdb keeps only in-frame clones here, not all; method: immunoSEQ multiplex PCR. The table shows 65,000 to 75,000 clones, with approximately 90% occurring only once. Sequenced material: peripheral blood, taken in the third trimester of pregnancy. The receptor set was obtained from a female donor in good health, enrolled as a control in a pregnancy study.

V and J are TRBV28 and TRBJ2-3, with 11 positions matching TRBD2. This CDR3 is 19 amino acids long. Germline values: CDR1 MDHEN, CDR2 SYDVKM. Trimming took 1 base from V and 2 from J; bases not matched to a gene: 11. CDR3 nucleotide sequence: TGTGCCAGCAGTTTATTTCTAGCGGGGGGCGTCAGTATCACAGATACGCAGTATTTT. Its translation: CASSLFLAGGVSITDTQYF.

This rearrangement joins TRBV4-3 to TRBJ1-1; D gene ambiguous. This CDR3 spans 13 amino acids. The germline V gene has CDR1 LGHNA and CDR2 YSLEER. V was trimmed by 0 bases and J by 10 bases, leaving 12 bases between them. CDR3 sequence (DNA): TGCGCCAGCAGCCAAGAGCCAGGACGGGGAGCTTTCTTT. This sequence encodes CASSQEPGRGAFF.

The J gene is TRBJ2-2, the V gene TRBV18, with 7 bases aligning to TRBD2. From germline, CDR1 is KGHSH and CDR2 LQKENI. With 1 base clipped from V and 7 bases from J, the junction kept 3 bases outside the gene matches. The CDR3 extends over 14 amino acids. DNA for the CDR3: TGTGCCAGCTCACCACTTGCGGGAGACGGGGAGCTGTTTTTT. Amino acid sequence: CASSPLAGDGELFF.

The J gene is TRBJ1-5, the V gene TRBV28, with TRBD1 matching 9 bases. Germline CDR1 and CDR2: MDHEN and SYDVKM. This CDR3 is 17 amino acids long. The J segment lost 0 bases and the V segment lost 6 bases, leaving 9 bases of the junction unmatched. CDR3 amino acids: CASSTGGAWDSNQPQHF. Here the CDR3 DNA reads TGTGCCAGCAGCACAGGGGGCGCGTGGGATAGCAATCAGCCCCAGCATTTT.

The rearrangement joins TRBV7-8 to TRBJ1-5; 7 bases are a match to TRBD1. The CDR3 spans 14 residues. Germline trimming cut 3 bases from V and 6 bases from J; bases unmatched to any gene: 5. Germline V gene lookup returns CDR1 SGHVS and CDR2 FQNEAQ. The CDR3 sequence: CASSFRQGGQPQHF. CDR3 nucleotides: TGTGCCAGCAGCTTCAGGCAGGGGGGTCAGCCCCAGCATTTT.

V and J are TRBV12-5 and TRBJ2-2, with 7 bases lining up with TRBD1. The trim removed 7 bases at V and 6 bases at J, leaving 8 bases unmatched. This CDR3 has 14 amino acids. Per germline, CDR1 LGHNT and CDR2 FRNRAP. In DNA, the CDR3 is TGTGCTAGTGTTGGCCTTAGGGGGCCCGGGGAGCTGTTTTTT. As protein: CASVGLRGPGELFF.

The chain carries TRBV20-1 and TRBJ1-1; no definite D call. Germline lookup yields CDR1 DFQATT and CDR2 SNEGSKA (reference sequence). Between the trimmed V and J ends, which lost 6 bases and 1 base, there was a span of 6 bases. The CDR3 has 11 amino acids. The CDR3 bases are TGCAGTGCAACAGAGAACACTGAAGCTTTCTTT. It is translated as CSATENTEAFF.

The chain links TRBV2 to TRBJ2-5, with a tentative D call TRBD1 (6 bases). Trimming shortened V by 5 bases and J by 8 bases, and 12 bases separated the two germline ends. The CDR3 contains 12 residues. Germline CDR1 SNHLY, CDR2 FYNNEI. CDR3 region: CASSTTGLTQYF. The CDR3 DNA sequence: TGTGCCAGCAGTACGACAGGTCTCACCCAGTACTTC.

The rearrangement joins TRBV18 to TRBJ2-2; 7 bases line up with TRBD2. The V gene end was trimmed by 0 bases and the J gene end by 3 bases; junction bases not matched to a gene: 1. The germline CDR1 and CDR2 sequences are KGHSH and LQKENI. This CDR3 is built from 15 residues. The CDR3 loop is CASSPPGGYTGELFF. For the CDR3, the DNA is TGTGCCAGCTCACCACCGGGAGGGTACACCGGGGAGCTGTTTTTT.

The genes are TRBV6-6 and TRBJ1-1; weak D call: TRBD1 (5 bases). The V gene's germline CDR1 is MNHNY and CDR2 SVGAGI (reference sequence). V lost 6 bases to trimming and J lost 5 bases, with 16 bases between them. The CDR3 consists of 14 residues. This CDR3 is CASSQLGRVTEAFF. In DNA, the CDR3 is TGTGCCAGCAGCCAGCTGGGCAGGGTGACTGAAGCTTTCTTT.

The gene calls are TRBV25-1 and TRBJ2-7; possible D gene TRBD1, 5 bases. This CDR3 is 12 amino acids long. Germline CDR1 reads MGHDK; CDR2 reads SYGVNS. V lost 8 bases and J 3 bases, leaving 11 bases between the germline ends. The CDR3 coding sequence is TGTGCCAGCGAAGGACAAGTCTACGAGCAGTACTTC. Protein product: CASEGQVYEQYF.

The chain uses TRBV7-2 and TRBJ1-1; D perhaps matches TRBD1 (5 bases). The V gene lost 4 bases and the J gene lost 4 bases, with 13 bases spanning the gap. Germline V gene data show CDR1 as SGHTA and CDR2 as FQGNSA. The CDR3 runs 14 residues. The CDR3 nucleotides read TGTGCCAGCAGCTCACAGGCCGTAAGCACTGAAGCTTTCTTT. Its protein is CASSSQAVSTEAFF.

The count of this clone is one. As DNA, the CDR3 is TGTGCCAGCAGTGAATTACTAGCGGGGGGCCTCAATGAGCAGTTCTTC. The encoded protein is CASSELLAGGLNEQFF. This chain uses TRBV25-1 with TRBJ2-1, with 12 bases fitting TRBD2. CDR1 and CDR2 (germline): MGHDK, SYGVNS. Trimming took 1 base from V and 6 from J; bases not matched to a gene: 4. The CDR3 consists of 16 residues. The entire variable domain, with the rest obtained from reference TRBV25-1 and TRBJ2-1, is as follows: EADIYQTPRYLVIGTGKKITLECSQTMGHDKMYWYQQDPGMELHLIHYSYGVNSTEKGDLSSESTVSRIRTEHFPLTLESARPSHTSQYLCASSELLAGGLNEQFFGPGTRLTVL.

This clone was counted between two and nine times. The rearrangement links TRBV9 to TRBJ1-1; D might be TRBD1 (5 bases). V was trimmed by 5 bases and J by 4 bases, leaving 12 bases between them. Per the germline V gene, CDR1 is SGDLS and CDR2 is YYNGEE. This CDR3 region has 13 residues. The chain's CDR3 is CASRAQGGTEAFF. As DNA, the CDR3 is TGTGCCAGCAGAGCTCAGGGAGGCACTGAAGCTTTCTTT.

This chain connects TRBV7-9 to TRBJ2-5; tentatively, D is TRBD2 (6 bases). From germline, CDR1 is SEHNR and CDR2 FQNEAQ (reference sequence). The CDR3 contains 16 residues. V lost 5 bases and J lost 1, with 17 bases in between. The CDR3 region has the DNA TGTGCCAGCAGCCTTGGGACTTTGGGCACCCAAGAGACCCAGTACTTC. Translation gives CASSLGTLGTQETQYF.

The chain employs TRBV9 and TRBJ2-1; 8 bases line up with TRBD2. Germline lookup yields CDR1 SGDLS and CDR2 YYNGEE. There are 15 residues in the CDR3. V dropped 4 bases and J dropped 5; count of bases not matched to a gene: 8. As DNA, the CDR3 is TGTGCCAGCAGCCCCATTGCGGGGGGTCACAATGAGCAGTTCTTC. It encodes CASSPIAGGHNEQFF.

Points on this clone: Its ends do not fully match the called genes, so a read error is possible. The CDR3 DNA follows: TGTGCTAGCAGCCCGAGTCCGGGAAAACAAGAGACCCAGTACTTC. As protein: CASSPSPGKQETQYF. This sequence joins TRBV7-7 and TRBJ2-5; the D gene is possibly TRBD2 (5 bases). This CDR3 has 15 amino acids. Germline CDR1 and CDR2: SSHAT and FNYEAQ (reference sequence).

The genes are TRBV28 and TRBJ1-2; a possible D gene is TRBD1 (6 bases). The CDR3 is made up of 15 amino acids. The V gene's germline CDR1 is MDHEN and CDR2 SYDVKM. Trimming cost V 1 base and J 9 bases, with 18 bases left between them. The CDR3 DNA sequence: TGTGCCAGCAGTTTATTCGGGCAGGGGATTTATAGCTACACCTTC. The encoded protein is CASSLFGQGIYSYTF.

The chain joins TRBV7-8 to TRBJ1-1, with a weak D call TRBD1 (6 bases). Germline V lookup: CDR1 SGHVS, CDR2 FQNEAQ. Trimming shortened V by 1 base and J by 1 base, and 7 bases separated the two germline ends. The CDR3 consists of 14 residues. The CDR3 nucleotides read TGTGCCAGCAGCTTAGAACAGGGGAACACTGAAGCTTTCTTT. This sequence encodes CASSLEQGNTEAFF. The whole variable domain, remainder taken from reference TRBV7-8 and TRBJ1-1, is GAGVSQSPRYKVAKRGQDVALRCDPISGHVSLFWYQQALGQGPEFLTYFQNEAQLDKSGLPSDRFFAERPEGSVSTLKIQRTQQEDSAVYLCASSLEQGNTEAFFGQGTRLTVV.

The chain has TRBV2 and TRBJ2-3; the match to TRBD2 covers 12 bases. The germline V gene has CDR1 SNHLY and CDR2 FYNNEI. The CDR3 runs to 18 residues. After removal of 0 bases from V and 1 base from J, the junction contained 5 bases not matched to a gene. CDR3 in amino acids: CASSEARLAGVGTDTQYF. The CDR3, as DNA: TGTGCCAGCAGTGAAGCCCGACTAGCGGGGGTTGGCACAGATACGCAGTATTTT.

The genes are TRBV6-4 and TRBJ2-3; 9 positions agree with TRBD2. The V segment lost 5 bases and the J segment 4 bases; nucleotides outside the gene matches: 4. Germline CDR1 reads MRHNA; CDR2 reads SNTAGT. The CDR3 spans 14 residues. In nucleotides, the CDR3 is TGTGCCAGCAGTCAGGGACTAGCTGCAGATACGCAGTATTTT. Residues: CASSQGLAADTQYF.

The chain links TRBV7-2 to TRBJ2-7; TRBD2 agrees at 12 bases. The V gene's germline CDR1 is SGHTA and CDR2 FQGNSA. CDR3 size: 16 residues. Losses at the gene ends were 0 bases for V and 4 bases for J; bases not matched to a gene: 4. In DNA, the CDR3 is TGTGCCAGCAGCTTAGCACTAGCGGGGGGCCAATACGAGCAGTACTTC. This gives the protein CASSLALAGGQYEQYF.

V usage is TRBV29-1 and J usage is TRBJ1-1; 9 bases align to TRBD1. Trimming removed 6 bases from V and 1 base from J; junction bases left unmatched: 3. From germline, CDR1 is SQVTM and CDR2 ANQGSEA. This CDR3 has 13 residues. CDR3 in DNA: TGCAGCGTGGGGGACAGGGCGAACACTGAAGCTTTCTTT. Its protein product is CSVGDRANTEAFF.

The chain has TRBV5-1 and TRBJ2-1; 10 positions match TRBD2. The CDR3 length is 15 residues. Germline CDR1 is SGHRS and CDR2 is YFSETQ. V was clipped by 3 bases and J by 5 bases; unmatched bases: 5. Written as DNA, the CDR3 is TGCGCCAGCAGCTACGGACTAGCGGACCACAATGAGCAGTTCTTC. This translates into CASSYGLADHNEQFF.

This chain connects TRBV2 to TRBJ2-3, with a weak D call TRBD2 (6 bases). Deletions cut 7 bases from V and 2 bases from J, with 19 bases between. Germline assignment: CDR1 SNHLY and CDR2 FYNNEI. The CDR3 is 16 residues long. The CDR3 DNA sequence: TGTGCCAGCACTCGCGGGGAGACTAGGACCACAGATACGCAGTATTTT. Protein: CASTRGETRTTDTQYF.

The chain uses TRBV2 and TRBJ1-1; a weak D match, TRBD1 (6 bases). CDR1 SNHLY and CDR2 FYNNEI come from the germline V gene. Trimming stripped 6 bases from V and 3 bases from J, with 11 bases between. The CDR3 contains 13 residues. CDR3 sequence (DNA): TGTGCCAGCAGCGTCAGGGGAGACACTGAAGCTTTCTTT. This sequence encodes CASSVRGDTEAFF.